This T cell receptor (beta chain) was documented in a study of regulatory T cells in long-lasting Graves disease. Study-wide background: The criterion for persistent Graves' disease was over 5 years of antithyroid drugs with positive TSH receptor antibodies.

Study-level points and caveats: More public clonotypes were shared by persistent patients (approximately 3,000) than by new patients (roughly 870).

With iRepertoire HTBI primers and Arm-PCR of CDR3 regions, TCR beta libraries were built. One entry per CDR3 protein results from TCRdb running MiXCR on the multiplex PCR reads. This table holds 700,000 or so distinct CDR3 sequences, around 30% found once. A few counts support this clonotype. Its antigen is as yet unknown. Germline V gives CDR1 SGHTA, CDR2 FQGNSA. CDR3 length: 14 amino acids. Losses at the gene ends were 3 bases for V and 7 bases for J; bases not matched to a gene: 2. Sample time point: persistent/refractory GD, antithyroid drugs over 5 years with positive TRAb. Isolated PBMC RNA provided the starting material for the TCR library.

The material was peripheral blood mononuclear cells (PBMCs), obtained when the disease was refractory, from a patient treated with antithyroid drugs. The rearrangement uses TRBV7-2 and TRBJ1-4, with 10 bases lining up with TRBD1. The receptor comes from a female donor with Graves disease. The DNA of the CDR3 is TGTGCCAGCAGCTTTGACAGGGGGCGTGAAAAACTGTTTTTT. It encodes CASSFDRGREKLFF.